This T cell receptor beta chain was recovered during a study of shared clonotypes between healthy human individuals. The study's findings and limits: Memory subsets generally showed smaller estimated richness than naive subsets did.

Comments on this clone: Its specificity is unknown.

V was shortened by 7 bases and J by 5 bases, with 14 bases between the two germline ends. Germline assignment: CDR1 MNHEY and CDR2 SVGAGI. The CDR3 sequence is 13 residues long. TCRdb's table, derived via immunoSEQ multiplex PCR, lists solely in-frame clones and lacks some. This table has nearly 1 million clones, 60% to 85% appearing once. Material: memory CD4+ T cells sorted from blood. Subset denoted: CD45RA-negative fraction. The receptor's source is a man between 18 and 35 years old in good health. V gene TRBV6-5 combines with J gene TRBJ1-2; D perhaps matches TRBD1 (6 bases). CDR3 sequence (DNA): TGTGCCAGCAATCTCAGGGGAGGATATGGCTACACCTTC. Amino acid sequence: CASNLRGGYGYTF.